Listed here is a single T cell receptor (beta chain). Its specificity is not known. V dropped 5 bases and J dropped 6; count of bases not matched to a gene: 11. The CDR3 is 16 residues long. Germline loops: CDR1 PRHDT, CDR2 FYEKMQ (reference sequence). Repertoires were generated with immunoSEQ multiplex PCR, while TCRdb's copy carries only in-frame clones and drops some. The repertoire includes just over 2,000,000 clones, approximately 95% of them detected once, and 0.1% to 0.15% sits in the top ten. The data are from a study of shared clonotypes between healthy human individuals. Findings and limits, study-wide: Estimated richness values were generally larger in naive subsets than in memory subsets. About 5% of naive CD4 clonotypes were shared across a handful of donors. Compared with clonotypes that all four donors shared, non-shared clonotypes had lower generation probabilities.

The V call is TRBV13, the J call TRBJ2-1; 9 positions agree with TRBD1. Sequenced input: naive CD4+ T cells sorted from blood. Specified subset: CD45RA+ positively selected. This receptor was identified in a man aged 18 to 29 in good health. The CDR3 region has the DNA TGTGCCAGCAGCAAAGACCCGGGACAGGGCCTCAATGAGCAGTTCTTC. Its translation is CASSKDPGQGLNEQFF.